A single T cell receptor beta chain is shown here with its context. Its antigen is not identified. The V end was cut by 1 base, the J end by 7 bases, with 11 bases between. The CDR3 consists of 14 residues. CDR1 is SGHVS and CDR2 is FNYEAQ in the germline V gene. The table came from immunoSEQ multiplex PCR; TCRdb's copy has only in-frame clones and leaves some out. In the table there are under 95,000 clones, 86% of which are singletons. This record belongs to a study of OX40 agonist ivuxolimab in advanced cancers. Study conclusions and caveats: A proportion of nonresponders additionally exhibited low normalized T-cell clonal expansion. Among T cells, CD8+ cells averaged more expanded clones than CD4+ cells.

This rearrangement joins TRBV7-6 to TRBJ2-1; D is ambiguous. The source material was CD4+ or CD8+ T cells sorted from blood, sampled in a trial of the OX40 agonist ivuxolimab. The source is an adult with an advanced solid tumor such as melanoma, head and neck, liver or kidney cancer. In nucleotides, the CDR3 is TGTGCCAGCAGCTTAGGGATGAGCGATAATGAGCAGTTCTTC. Its protein product is CASSLGMSDNEQFF.